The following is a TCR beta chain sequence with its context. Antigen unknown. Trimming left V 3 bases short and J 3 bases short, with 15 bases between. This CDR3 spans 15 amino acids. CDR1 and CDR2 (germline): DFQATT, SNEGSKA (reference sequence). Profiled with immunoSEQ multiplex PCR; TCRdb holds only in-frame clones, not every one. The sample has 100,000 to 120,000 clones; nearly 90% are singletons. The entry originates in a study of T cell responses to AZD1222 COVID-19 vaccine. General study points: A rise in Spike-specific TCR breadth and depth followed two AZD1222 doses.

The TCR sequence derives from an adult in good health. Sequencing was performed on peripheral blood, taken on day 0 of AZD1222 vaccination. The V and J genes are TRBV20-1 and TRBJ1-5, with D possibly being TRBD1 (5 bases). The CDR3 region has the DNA TGCAGTGCTAGTTCCGGGACTCCTTCCAATCAGCCCCAGCATTTT. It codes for CSASSGTPSNQPQHF.